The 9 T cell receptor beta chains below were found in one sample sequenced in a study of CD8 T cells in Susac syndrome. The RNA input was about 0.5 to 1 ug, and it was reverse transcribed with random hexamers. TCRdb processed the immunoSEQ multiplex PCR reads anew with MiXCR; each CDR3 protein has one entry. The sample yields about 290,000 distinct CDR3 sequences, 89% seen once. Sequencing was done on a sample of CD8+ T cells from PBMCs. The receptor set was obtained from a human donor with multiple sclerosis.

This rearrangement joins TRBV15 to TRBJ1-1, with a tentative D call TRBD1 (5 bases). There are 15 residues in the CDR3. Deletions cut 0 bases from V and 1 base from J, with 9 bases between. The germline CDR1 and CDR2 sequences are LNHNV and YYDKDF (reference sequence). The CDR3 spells CATSRDRAANTEAFF. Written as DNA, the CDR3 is TGTGCCACCAGCAGAGACAGGGCGGCGAACACTGAAGCTTTCTTT.

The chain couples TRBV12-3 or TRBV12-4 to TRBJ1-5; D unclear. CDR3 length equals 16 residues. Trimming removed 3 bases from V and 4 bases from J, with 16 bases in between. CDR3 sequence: CASSFGGQDFNQPQHF. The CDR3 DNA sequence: TGTGCCAGCAGTTTCGGCGGCCAGGACTTTAATCAGCCCCAGCATTTT.

For the CDR3, the DNA is TGCGCCAGCAGCTTGGTGTGGGACAGGGTGCACTTCTACGAGCAGTACTTC. This sequence encodes CASSLVWDRVHFYEQYF. The rearrangement links TRBV5-1 to TRBJ2-7; 9 bases match TRBD1. CDR1 is SGHRS and CDR2 is YFSETQ in the germline V gene. CDR3 length: 17 residues. V trimming: 0 bases; J trimming: 3 bases; junction bases outside the gene matches: 10.

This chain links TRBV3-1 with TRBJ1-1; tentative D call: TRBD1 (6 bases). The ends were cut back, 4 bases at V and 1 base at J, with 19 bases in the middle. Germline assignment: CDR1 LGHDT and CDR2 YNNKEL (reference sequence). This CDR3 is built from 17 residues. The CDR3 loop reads CASSPPGTGQWNTEAFF. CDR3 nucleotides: TGTGCCAGCAGCCCGCCTGGAACAGGGCAGTGGAACACTGAAGCTTTCTTT.

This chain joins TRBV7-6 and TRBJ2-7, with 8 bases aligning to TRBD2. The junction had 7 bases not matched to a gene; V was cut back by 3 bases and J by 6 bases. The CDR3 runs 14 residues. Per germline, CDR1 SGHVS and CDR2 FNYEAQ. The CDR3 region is CASSLSGGLSEQYF. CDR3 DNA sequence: TGTGCCAGCAGCTTGAGCGGGGGCCTCTCCGAGCAGTACTTC.

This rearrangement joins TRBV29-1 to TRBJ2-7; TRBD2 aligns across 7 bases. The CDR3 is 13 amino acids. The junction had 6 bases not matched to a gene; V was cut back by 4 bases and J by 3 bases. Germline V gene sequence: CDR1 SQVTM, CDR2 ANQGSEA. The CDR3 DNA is TGCAGCGTTGCATCCAGCGGGATCTACGAGCAGTACTTC. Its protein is CSVASSGIYEQYF.

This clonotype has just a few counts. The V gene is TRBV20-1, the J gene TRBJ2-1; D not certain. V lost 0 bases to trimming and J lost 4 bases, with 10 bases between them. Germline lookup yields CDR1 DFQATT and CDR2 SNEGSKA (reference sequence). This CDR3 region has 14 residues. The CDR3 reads CSARDRHAYNEQFF. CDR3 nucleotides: TGCAGTGCTAGAGATCGGCACGCATACAATGAGCAGTTCTTC.

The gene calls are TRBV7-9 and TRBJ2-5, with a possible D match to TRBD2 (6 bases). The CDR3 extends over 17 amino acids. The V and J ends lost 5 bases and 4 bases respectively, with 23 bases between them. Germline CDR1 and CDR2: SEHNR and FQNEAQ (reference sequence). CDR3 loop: CASSPPSGLPEGETQYF. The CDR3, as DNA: TGTGCCAGCAGCCCACCCTCGGGACTCCCGGAGGGAGAGACCCAGTACTTC.

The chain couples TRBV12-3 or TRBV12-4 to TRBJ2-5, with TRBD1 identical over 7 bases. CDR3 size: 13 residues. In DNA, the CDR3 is TGTGCGTCCGTGGACAGGCCCTTAGAGACCCAGTACTTC. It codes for CASVDRPLETQYF.